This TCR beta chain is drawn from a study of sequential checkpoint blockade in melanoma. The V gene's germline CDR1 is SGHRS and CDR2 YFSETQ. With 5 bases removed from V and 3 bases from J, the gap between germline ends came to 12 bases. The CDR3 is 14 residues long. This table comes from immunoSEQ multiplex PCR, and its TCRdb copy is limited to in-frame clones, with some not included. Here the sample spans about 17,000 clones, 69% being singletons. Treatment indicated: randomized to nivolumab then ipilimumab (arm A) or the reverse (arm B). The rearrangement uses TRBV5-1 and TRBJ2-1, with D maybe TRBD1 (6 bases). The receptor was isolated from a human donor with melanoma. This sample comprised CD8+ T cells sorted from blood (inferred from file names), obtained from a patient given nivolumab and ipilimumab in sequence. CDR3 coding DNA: TGCGCCAGCAGTTACGCGGACAGCTACAATGAGCAGTTCTTC. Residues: CASSYADSYNEQFF. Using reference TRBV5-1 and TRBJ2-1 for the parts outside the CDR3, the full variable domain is KAGVTQTPRYLIKTRGQQVTLSCSPISGHRSVSWYQQTPGQGLQFLFEYFSETQRNKGNFPGRFSGRQFSNSRSEMNVSTLELGDSALYLCASSYADSYNEQFFGPGTRLTVL.